This T cell receptor beta chain was recovered during a study of OX40 agonist ivuxolimab in advanced cancers. Study-level information: Cohort: around 83% men, mean age 60, aged roughly 23 to 90. Three patients, one with hepatocellular carcinoma and two with cutaneous melanoma, responded partially.

The CDR3 is made up of 18 amino acids. Trimming removed 4 bases at V and 5 bases at J, with 21 bases between. Measured with immunoSEQ multiplex PCR; TCRdb has only the in-frame clones, and not every one. Here the sample spans approximately 51,000 clones, around 77% being singletons. General observations from the study: At 0.1 to 3.0 mg/kg and by week 6, clonal expansion occurred in CD4+ and CD8+ blood T cells.

Notes on this clone: Its antigen is as yet unknown.

The source is an adult with an advanced solid tumor such as melanoma, head and neck, liver or kidney cancer. The genes are TRBV6-7 and TRBJ2-6, with D unresolved. TRBV6-7 qualifies as an ORF whose function is uncertain. This sample comprised CD4+ or CD8+ T cells sorted from blood, obtained in a trial of the OX40 agonist ivuxolimab. The CDR3 DNA follows: TGTGCCAGCAGTTTTATGAGGTATTTACAAAGTCGGGCCAACGTCCTGACTTTC. Its protein is CASSFMRYLQSRANVLTF.